This entry lists 14 T cell receptor beta chains sequenced from one sample in a study of shared clonotypes between healthy human individuals. The assay was immunoSEQ multiplex PCR, and TCRdb's table has in-frame clones only and misses some. The table includes 550,000 to 800,000 clones, less than 95% detected once. The sample was memory CD8+ T cells from PBMCs. Subset of the sample: CD45RO+ cells pooled with CCR7-negative TemRA cells. All receptors derive from a man aged 18-30 years in good health. Some clones in this sample may be carry-over from other donors' samples.

V gene TRBV5-1 combines with J gene TRBJ2-1, with D possibly being TRBD2 (5 bases). This CDR3 region has 11 residues. Deletions cut 4 bases from V and 9 bases from J, with 8 bases between. Germline lookup yields CDR1 SGHRS and CDR2 YFSETQ. The CDR3 bases are TGCGCCAGCAGCCCCGGAGGTGAGCAGTTCTTC. Encoded protein: CASSPGGEQFF.

The rearrangement joins TRBV7-2 to TRBJ2-1; TRBD2 is a possible D gene (5 bases). Looked up from germline, CDR1 is SGHTA and CDR2 is FQGNSA. This CDR3 has 17 amino acids. V lost 2 bases, J lost 4 bases, and 18 bases lay in between. As DNA, the CDR3 is TGTGCCAGCAGCTTAAAACACGTCGGGCGGACTTACAATGAGCAGTTCTTC. Protein sequence: CASSLKHVGRTYNEQFF.

The CDR3 spells CASSLDGAYQPQHF. The CDR3 DNA sequence: TGTGCCAGCAGCTTAGATGGCGCTTATCAGCCCCAGCATTTT. The rearrangement links TRBV7-9 to TRBJ1-5; D unresolved. The germline CDR1 and CDR2 sequences are SEHNR and FQNEAQ (reference sequence). The CDR3 loop spans 14 amino acids. V shed 1 base and J shed 5 bases, with 9 bases lying between them.

The V and J genes are TRBV29-1 and TRBJ1-1; TRBD1 matches at 8 bases. The length of the CDR3 is 13 residues. Germline CDR1 SQVTM, CDR2 ANQGSEA. The trim removed 4 bases at V and 3 bases at J, leaving 4 bases unmatched. The CDR3 nucleotides read TGCAGCGTTGGCAGGGGGCCGGACACTGAAGCTTTCTTT. This encodes CSVGRGPDTEAFF.

The chain combines TRBV6-5 with TRBJ2-7; 8 bases map to TRBD1. The germline V gene has CDR1 MNHEY and CDR2 SVGAGI. This CDR3 comprises 12 residues. DNA for the CDR3: TGTGCAGCACAGGGGGATGACTACGAGCAGTACTTC. Translation: CAAQGDDYEQYF.

This sequence joins TRBV23-1 and TRBJ2-7; the match to TRBD2 covers 10 bases. TRBV23-1 is classed as an ORF, of uncertain function. The length of the CDR3 is 19 residues. The V segment lost 1 base and the J segment 2 bases; nucleotides outside the gene matches: 14. The DNA of the CDR3 is TGCGCCAGCAGTCAATGCCGGCTAGCGGGAGCATCCGTCCCCTACGAGCAGTACTTC. It encodes CASSQCRLAGASVPYEQYF.

This sequence joins TRBV7-9 and TRBJ2-7; D tentatively fits TRBD1 or TRBD2 (5 bases each). CDR3 size: 16 residues. Looked up from germline, CDR1 is SEHNR and CDR2 is FQNEAQ (reference sequence). V lost 5 bases and J lost 0, with 17 bases in between. In DNA form, the CDR3 reads TGTGCCAGCAGCCCCGGGGCGGATTACAGCTCCTACGAGCAGTACTTC. This sequence encodes CASSPGADYSSYEQYF.

The genes are TRBV7-2 and TRBJ1-6, with D perhaps matching TRBD1 (5 bases). The CDR3 totals 14 residues. With 2 bases removed from V and 11 bases from J, the gap between germline ends came to 13 bases. Germline assignment: CDR1 SGHTA and CDR2 FQGNSA. The CDR3 reads CASSLSARAPPLHF. The CDR3 DNA sequence: TGTGCCAGCAGCTTATCTGCCAGGGCCCCACCCCTCCACTTT.

V is TRBV11-2 and J is TRBJ2-1; D could derive from TRBD1 or TRBD2 (5 bases each). Per germline, CDR1 SGHAT and CDR2 FQNNGV. The CDR3 loop spans 18 amino acids. The V end was cut by 1 base, the J end by 3 bases, with 19 bases between. The CDR3 reads CASSLGGQVGAVYNEQFF. CDR3 coding DNA: TGTGCCAGCAGCTTAGGAGGTCAGGTCGGGGCGGTCTACAATGAGCAGTTCTTC.

In regard to this clone: The sample carries other DNA sequences with the same CDR3. V usage is TRBV9 and J usage is TRBJ2-7; D possibly corresponds to TRBD1 (6 bases). The germline CDR1 and CDR2 sequences are SGDLS and YYNGEE. V was trimmed by 2 bases and J by 1 base, leaving 10 bases between them. The CDR3 is 14 amino acids. The CDR3: CASSVEDSSYEQYF. Written as DNA, the CDR3 is TGTGCCAGCAGCGTGGAGGACAGTTCCTACGAGCAGTACTTC.

The gene calls are TRBV27 and TRBJ2-3; D remains ambiguous. The germline V and J ends were trimmed by 1 base and 0 bases, with 5 bases remaining between them. The germline V gene encodes CDR1 MNHEY and CDR2 SMNVEV (reference sequence). This CDR3 has 14 amino acids. Here the CDR3 reads CASSLFVSTDTQYF. The CDR3 DNA sequence: TGTGCCAGCAGTTTATTTGTGAGCACAGATACGCAGTATTTT.

The V and J genes are TRBV5-5 and TRBJ1-1; 10 bases agree with TRBD1. This CDR3 region has 14 residues. The germline gives CDR1 SGHKS, CDR2 YYEKEE (reference sequence). V trimming: 3 bases; J trimming: 8 bases; junction bases outside the gene matches: 7. CDR3 residues: CASSSPGQGTEAFF. The DNA of the CDR3 is TGTGCCAGCAGCTCACCGGGACAGGGGACCGAAGCTTTCTTT.

This sequence joins TRBV5-1 and TRBJ2-7, with 7 bases fitting TRBD2. The germline CDR1 and CDR2 sequences are SGHRS and YFSETQ. The junction had 7 bases not matched to a gene; V was cut back by 2 bases and J by 2 bases. This CDR3 has 15 amino acids. CDR3 sequence reads: CASSLNLAGAYEQYF. In DNA, the CDR3 is TGCGCCAGCAGCTTAAATTTGGCGGGGGCCTACGAGCAGTACTTC.

This chain uses TRBV5-6 with TRBJ2-7; D might be TRBD1 (6 bases). Germline CDR1 reads SGHDT; CDR2 reads YYEEEE. The CDR3 contains 15 residues. Trimming pared 3 bases from V and 1 base from J, leaving 14 bases between. CDR3 DNA: TGTGCCAGCAGCTCGTGGGACATGCCGTCCTACGAGCAGTACTTC. Encoded protein: CASSSWDMPSYEQYF.